This TCR beta chain was identified during a study of blood T cell repertoires in COVID-19. Turning to the study itself: The United States, Italy and Spain were the sources of the acute and convalescent COVID-19 samples. Sources were T cells, B-cell-depleted T cells, or PBMCs; the material itself was cDNA or gDNA.

Per the original methods: Researchers report that nucleated cell counts were estimated from reference gene primer amplification. Sequenced by immunoSEQ multiplex PCR; TCRdb stores in-frame clones only, minus some. The DNA gave D and trimming, while V, J and clone size come from that table. The data contain tens of thousands of clones, under 90% of them singletons. Germline lookup yields CDR1 MNHNS and CDR2 SASEGT. The germline V and J ends were trimmed by 4 bases and 0 bases, with 13 bases remaining between them. The CDR3 sequence is 16 residues long. Material for sequencing was peripheral blood. The chain is built from TRBV6-1 and TRBJ2-1; D is unresolved. The origin of this receptor is a woman in her fifties or sixties with acute or convalescent COVID-19. The CDR3 sequence: CASSVLRSSSYNEQFF. For the CDR3, the DNA is TGTGCCAGCAGTGTGTTGCGGAGCAGCTCCTACAATGAGCAGTTCTTC.